These 16 T cell receptor beta chains came from one sample sequenced in a study of blood T cell repertoires in COVID-19. Sequencing used immunoSEQ multiplex PCR; TCRdb keeps in-frame clones, though not all of them. This table has 90,000 to 110,000 clones, approximately 80% appearing once. The specimen sequenced was peripheral blood. The receptors were gathered from an elderly man with acute or convalescent COVID-19.

This clone appeared a few times. J is TRBJ2-7 and V is TRBV5-1; 12 positions match TRBD2. Germline values: CDR1 SGHRS, CDR2 YFSETQ. V lost 0 bases to trimming and J lost 1 base; unmatched junction nucleotides: 8. This CDR3 has 18 amino acids. In DNA form, the CDR3 reads TGCGCCAGCAGCTTGGGACTAGCGGGAGCAATTGGTTCCTACGAGCAGTACTTC. Encoded protein: CASSLGLAGAIGSYEQYF.

This chain connects TRBV6-4 to TRBJ2-7, with 7 bases fitting TRBD2. The CDR3 spans 16 residues. Trimming cost V 2 bases and J 2 bases; bases outside gene matches: 9. Germline V lookup: CDR1 MRHNA, CDR2 SNTAGT. CDR3 in amino acids: CASSDARGSWTYEQYF. The CDR3 DNA follows: TGTGCCAGCAGTGACGCGCGCGGGAGTTGGACCTACGAGCAGTACTTC.

This chain uses TRBV27 with TRBJ2-1; D call uncertain. Trimming took off 5 bases at V and 0 bases at J, with 17 bases between the two ends. The CDR3 has 17 residues. CDR1 is MNHEY and CDR2 is SMNVEV in the germline V gene (reference sequence). The CDR3, as DNA: TGTGCCAGCAGTCCAAAGCCCCCGAACTTCTCCTACAATGAGCAGTTCTTC. It translates to CASSPKPPNFSYNEQFF.

The V gene is TRBV3-1 (or the pseudogene TRBV3-2), the J gene TRBJ2-3; 7 positions match TRBD2. V trimming: 0 bases; J trimming: 4 bases; junction bases outside the gene matches: 7. The germline V gene has CDR1 LGHDT and CDR2 YNNKEL (reference sequence). The CDR3 spans 16 residues. The CDR3 reads CASSQDLVAGSDTQYF. In nucleotides, the CDR3 is TGTGCCAGCAGCCAAGATCTCGTAGCGGGTTCAGATACGCAGTATTTT.

This chain connects TRBV6-4 to TRBJ1-2; 10 nucleotides match TRBD1. The trim removed 6 bases at V and 7 bases at J, leaving 8 bases unmatched. Germline CDR1 MRHNA, CDR2 SNTAGT. The CDR3 contains 14 residues. CDR3 DNA sequence: TGTGCCAGCAGACAGGACAGGGGGGCCGGTGGCTACACCTTC. Translation gives CASRQDRGAGGYTF.

The chain uses TRBV18 and TRBJ1-4; maybe TRBD1 (6 bases). This CDR3 spans 13 amino acids. V lost 5 bases, J lost 7 bases, and 11 bases lay in between. CDR1 is KGHSH, CDR2 LQKENI, per germline. The CDR3 region is CASSVLTGEKLFF. The CDR3 nucleotides read TGTGCCAGCTCAGTCTTGACAGGTGAAAAACTGTTTTTT.

This chain connects TRBV7-2 to TRBJ1-2; the D is unclear. Germline V CDR1 and CDR2: SGHTA, FQGNSA. Trimming removed 0 bases from V and 8 bases from J, with 19 bases in between. This CDR3 is built from 16 residues. The CDR3 DNA sequence: TGTGCCAGCAGCTTAGCCCATGGGTTATCGGGTAGGGGCTACACCTTC. This translates into CASSLAHGLSGRGYTF. The full variable domain, in which reference TRBV7-2 and TRBJ1-2 provide the parts outside the CDR3, is GAGVSQSPSNKVTEKGKDVELRCDPISGHTALYWYRQSLGQGLEFLIYFQGNSAPDKSGLPSDRFSAERTGGSVSTLTIQRTQQEDSAVYLCASSLAHGLSGRGYTFGSGTRLTVV.

The chain employs TRBV5-1 and TRBJ2-2; tentative D call: TRBD2 (6 bases). The CDR3 runs 19 residues. Germline V gene lookup returns CDR1 SGHRS and CDR2 YFSETQ. V was trimmed by 3 bases and J by 6 bases, leaving 27 bases between them. The CDR3 loop is CASSWDSKRRVVAPGELFF. For the CDR3, the DNA is TGCGCCAGCAGCTGGGACTCTAAGCGTCGCGTCGTAGCGCCCGGGGAGCTGTTTTTT.

The table lists this clone with a count of one. The J gene is TRBJ1-2, the V gene TRBV7-9, with a possible D match to TRBD1 (6 bases). Trimming stripped 0 bases from V and 4 bases from J, with 12 bases between. The V gene's germline CDR1 is SEHNR and CDR2 FQNEAQ (reference sequence). This CDR3 is 15 amino acids long. DNA of the CDR3: TGTGCCAGCAGCTTAGCGTCAACAGGGAGCTATGGCTACACCTTC. Protein: CASSLASTGSYGYTF.

The V gene is TRBV28, the J gene TRBJ2-1; maybe TRBD1 (7 bases). Per germline, CDR1 MDHEN and CDR2 SYDVKM. With 9 bases removed from V and 15 bases from J, the gap between germline ends came to 24 bases. The CDR3 runs 13 residues. CDR3 amino acids: CASTSFPGGQRFF. CDR3 coding DNA: TGTGCCAGTACTTCTTTTCCAGGGGGGCAGCGGTTCTTC.

The chain employs TRBV5-4 and TRBJ2-3, with D tentatively TRBD1 (5 bases). V lost 4 bases and J lost 3, with 9 bases in between. CDR3 length: 13 residues. Germline V gene sequence: CDR1 SGHNT, CDR2 YYREEE (reference sequence). This CDR3 is CASSQDSTDTQYF. As DNA, the CDR3 is TGTGCCAGCAGCCAAGACAGTACAGATACGCAGTATTTT.

The genes are TRBV15 and TRBJ2-1; D uncertain. V dropped 0 bases and J dropped 4 bases, with 16 bases sitting between them. The CDR3 covers 17 residues. Germline V lookup: CDR1 LNHNV, CDR2 YYDKDF (reference sequence). CDR3 in amino acids: CATSRDPLRFTYNEQFF. In nucleotides, the CDR3 is TGTGCCACCAGCAGAGATCCGTTGCGGTTCACTTACAATGAGCAGTTCTTC.

The chain employs TRBV18 and TRBJ1-1; D might be TRBD1 (5 bases). CDR1 and CDR2 (germline): KGHSH, LQKENI. The CDR3 spans 15 residues. Trimming removed 2 bases from V and 4 bases from J, with 14 bases in between. Written as DNA, the CDR3 is TGTGCCAGCTCACCAAGGCAGGGAGGATCCACTGAAGCTTTCTTT. Translating gives CASSPRQGGSTEAFF.

The chain links TRBV6-5 to TRBJ2-3, with D tentatively TRBD2 (6 bases). This CDR3 region has 13 residues. V was shortened by 9 bases and J by 1 base, with 11 bases between the two germline ends. Germline assignment: CDR1 MNHEY and CDR2 SVGAGI. The CDR3, as DNA: TGTGCCAGTACGGGACTCCGCACAGATACGCAGTATTTT. This codes for CASTGLRTDTQYF.

Only one count was recorded for this clone. The V call is TRBV5-1, the J call TRBJ1-4; D is unresolved. This CDR3 comprises 12 residues. The V end lost 7 bases, the J end lost 4 bases, and 8 bases lay between the germline ends. Germline CDR1 SGHRS, CDR2 YFSETQ. DNA of the CDR3: TGCGCCAGCGGCGGGGATAATGAAAAACTGTTTTTT. Protein sequence: CASGGDNEKLFF.

This chain joins TRBV19 and TRBJ1-1; D is unclear. The V gene's germline CDR1 is LNHDA and CDR2 SQIVND (reference sequence). This CDR3 spans 14 amino acids. V lost 5 bases and J lost 1, with 11 bases in between. The DNA for the CDR3 is TGTGCCAGTAGTCGTTTTTCAGGGAACACTGAAGCTTTCTTT. This codes for CASSRFSGNTEAFF.